These 9 T cell receptor beta chains originate from one sample sequenced in a study of T cells after yellow fever vaccination. TCRdb reprocessed the 5' RACE reads with MiXCR, giving one entry per CDR3 protein. Of a few hundred thousand distinct CDR3 sequences in the sample, around a sixth were seen once. The sample was PBMCs, taken less than 6 days after the first yellow fever vaccination. Every receptor here comes from a man aged 18 to 30 who received the YFV17D yellow fever vaccine.

V usage is TRBV18 and J usage is TRBJ2-7; no clear D gene. From germline, CDR1 is KGHSH and CDR2 LQKENI. The CDR3 runs to 13 residues. Trimming removed 3 bases at V and 6 bases at J, with 12 bases between. The CDR3, as DNA: TGTGCCAGCTCACCCCGCAGTGGAATCGAGCAGTACGTC. Amino acids: CASSPRSGIEQYV.

This clonotype was seen repeatedly, ten times or more. CDR3 sequence reads: CASSRTGLTGELFF. The DNA of the CDR3 is TGTGCCAGCAGCCGAACAGGTCTCACCGGGGAGCTGTTTTTT. The chain combines TRBV6-5 with TRBJ2-2; D possibly corresponds to TRBD1 (5 bases). Germline CDR1 MNHEY, CDR2 SVGAGI. This CDR3 region has 14 residues. The V end was cut by 6 bases, the J end by 4 bases, with 12 bases between.

The chain uses TRBV7-2 and TRBJ1-2, with D hard to call. The germline V gene has CDR1 SGHTA and CDR2 FQGNSA. Trimming removed 10 bases from V and 2 bases from J, with 14 bases in between. The CDR3 length is 13 residues. Written as DNA, the CDR3 is TGTGCCACCAAGGGTATGGGGAACTATGGCTACACCTTC. This encodes CATKGMGNYGYTF.

The CDR3 nucleotides read TGTGCCAGCAGTTACTTACAGACTAGCGGGGGGGCCTTGTACACAGATACGCAGTATTTT. Amino acids: CASSYLQTSGGALYTDTQYF. The V call is TRBV6-2 or TRBV6-3, the J call TRBJ2-3, with 14 bases identical to TRBD2. Germline V CDR1 and CDR2: MNHEY, SVGEGT. The V segment lost 1 base and the J segment 2 bases; nucleotides outside the gene matches: 11. The CDR3 extends over 20 amino acids.

The gene calls are TRBV4-3 and TRBJ2-7; 10 bases match TRBD2. This CDR3 is 16 amino acids long. Trimming at V came to 4 bases and at J to 4 bases, leaving 10 bases not matched to a gene. CDR1 LGHNA and CDR2 YSLEER come from the germline V gene. In nucleotides, the CDR3 is TGCGCCAGCAGCCTTTGGAGCGGGGGGGCCTCGTACGAGCAGTACTTC. Its translation: CASSLWSGGASYEQYF.

This clonotype came up many times. The chain has TRBV4-3 and TRBJ2-6, with D unclear. Trimming stripped 0 bases from V and 2 bases from J, with 8 bases between. In germline, CDR1 is LGHNA, CDR2 YSLEER. This CDR3 has 16 residues. The CDR3 DNA reads as TGCGCCAGCAGCCAAGATCCGGGCCCTGGGGCCAACGTCCTGACTTTC. This encodes CASSQDPGPGANVLTF.

The chain is built from TRBV7-9 and TRBJ2-2; tentatively, D is TRBD2 (5 bases). The CDR3 has 16 residues. Germline lookup yields CDR1 SEHNR and CDR2 FQNEAQ (reference sequence). V was trimmed by 1 base and J by 4 bases, leaving 13 bases between them. CDR3 loop: CASSLGVGGFTGELFF. CDR3 nucleotide sequence: TGTGCCAGCAGCTTAGGGGTTGGAGGTTTCACCGGGGAGCTGTTTTTT.

This clonotype was seen a handful of times. The chain employs TRBV13 and TRBJ2-5; TRBD2 is a possible D gene (7 bases). This CDR3 has 15 amino acids. Germline V gene lookup returns CDR1 PRHDT and CDR2 FYEKMQ (reference sequence). V lost 3 bases and J lost 2, with 13 bases in between. CDR3 sequence reads: CASSLGGGRQETQYF. CDR3 coding DNA: TGTGCCAGCAGCTTGGGCGGGGGCCGACAAGAGACCCAGTACTTC.

This rearrangement joins TRBV11-2 to TRBJ2-1; 8 bases are shared with TRBD2. The germline V gene has CDR1 SGHAT and CDR2 FQNNGV. J was trimmed by 0 bases and V by 8 bases; bases with no gene match: 6. The CDR3 is made up of 15 amino acids. The CDR3 reads CASGVAGGSYNEQFF. DNA of the CDR3: TGTGCCAGCGGGGTGGCGGGGGGCTCCTACAATGAGCAGTTCTTC.